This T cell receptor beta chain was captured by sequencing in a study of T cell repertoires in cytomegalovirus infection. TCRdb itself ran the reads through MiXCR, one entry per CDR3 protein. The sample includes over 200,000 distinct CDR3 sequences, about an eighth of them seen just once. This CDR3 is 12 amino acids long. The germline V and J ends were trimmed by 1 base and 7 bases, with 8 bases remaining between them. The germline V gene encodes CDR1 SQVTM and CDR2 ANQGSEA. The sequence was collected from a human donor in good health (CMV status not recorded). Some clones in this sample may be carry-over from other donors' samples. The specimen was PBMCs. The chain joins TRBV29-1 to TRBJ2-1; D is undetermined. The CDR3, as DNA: TGCAGCGTTGAAGTTGACCCGAATGAGCAGTTCTTC. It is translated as CSVEVDPNEQFF.